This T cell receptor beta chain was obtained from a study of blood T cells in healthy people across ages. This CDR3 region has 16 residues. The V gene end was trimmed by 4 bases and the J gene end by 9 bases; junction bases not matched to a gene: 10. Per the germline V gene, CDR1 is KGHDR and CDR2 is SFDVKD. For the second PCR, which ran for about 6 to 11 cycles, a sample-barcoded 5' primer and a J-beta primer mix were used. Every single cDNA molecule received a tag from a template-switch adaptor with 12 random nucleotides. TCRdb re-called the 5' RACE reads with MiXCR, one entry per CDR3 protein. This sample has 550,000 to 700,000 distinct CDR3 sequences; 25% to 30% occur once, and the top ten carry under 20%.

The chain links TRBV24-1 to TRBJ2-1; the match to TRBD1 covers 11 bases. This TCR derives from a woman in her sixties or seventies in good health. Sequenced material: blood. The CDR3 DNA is TGTGCCACCAGTGACAAGCCGGGACAGGGGGTAGCTGAGCAGTTCTTC. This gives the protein CATSDKPGQGVAEQFF.